The rows below give T cell receptor beta chains drawn from one sample of a study of T cells in Graves' hyperthyroidism and ophthalmopathy. From the multiplex PCR reads, TCRdb called clonotypes with MiXCR, one entry per CDR3 protein. Of around 390,000 distinct CDR3 sequences listed, around 15% were seen once; the top ten hold roughly a fifth. What was sequenced was blood. The receptors derive from a woman between 25 and 40 years old with Graves' ophthalmopathy. The CDR3 runs from the conserved cysteine through the conserved F or W. The order of the fields is J gene, V gene, D gene, clone size, CDR3 protein, CDR3 DNA. A D gene is named only where the DNA matches it firmly. Clone size is shown for a subset of rows, as once, few, many or a class of expanded clone.

>TRBJ2-3|TRBV11-3|NA|many
CASSLERPGQTRTDTQYF
TGTGCCAGCAGCTTAGAGCGGCCGGGACAAACACGCACAGATACGCAGTATTTT
>TRBJ1-1|TRBV20-1|NA|NA
CSARAGHENTEAFF
TGCAGTGCTAGAGCGGGACATGAGAACACTGAAGCTTTCTTT
>TRBJ2-2|TRBV27|NA|few
CASSLSRGGTGELFF
TGTGCCAGCAGTTTATCGCGAGGGGGCACCGGGGAGCTGTTTTTT
>TRBJ1-1|TRBV20-1|NA|many
CSAWSEANTEAFF
TGCAGTGCCTGGAGTGAGGCCAACACTGAAGCTTTCTTT
>TRBJ2-2|TRBV2|NA|many
CASRPAVVPGELFF
TGTGCCAGCCGTCCCGCCGTAGTACCCGGGGAGCTGTTTTTT
>TRBJ1-1|TRBV4-2|NA|few
CASSQEHPNTEAFF
TGTGCCAGCAGCCAAGAACATCCTAACACTGAAGCTTTCTTT
>TRBJ1-2|TRBV20-1|TRBD1|many
CSARERGRQGLNYGYTF
TGCAGTGCTAGAGAGAGGGGTAGACAGGGGCTAAACTATGGCTACACCTTC
>TRBJ1-4|TRBV13|NA|many
CASSLFSSANGEKLFF
TGTGCCAGCAGCTTATTTTCCTCCGCCAATGGCGAAAAACTGTTTTTT
>TRBJ2-3|TRBV9|NA|NA
CASSVEAGDYTQYF
TGTGCCAGCAGCGTAGAGGCAGGGGATTATACGCAGTATTTT
>TRBJ1-6|TRBV7-6|TRBD1|few
CASSHRRGTVVFVVFSPLHF
TGTGCCAGCAGCCATAGACGGGGGACAGTGGTATTCGTTGTTTTTTCACCCCTCCACTTT
>TRBJ2-7|TRBV3-1|NA|many
CASSQDWVEQYF
TGTGCCAGCAGCCAAGATTGGGTCGAGCAGTACTTC
>TRBJ2-3|TRBV3-1|TRBD2|many
CASSRRLAGGISTDTQYF
TGTGCCAGCAGCCGGAGACTAGCGGGGGGGATAAGTACAGATACGCAGTATTTT
>TRBJ2-5|TRBV19|TRBD1|few
CASSILDRGATQYF
TGTGCCAGTAGTATTTTGGACAGGGGGGCGACCCAGTACTTC
>TRBJ2-1|TRBV5-6|NA|NA
CASSLFSGEVYNEQFF
TGTGCCAGCAGCTTGTTTTCTGGGGAAGTCTACAATGAGCAGTTCTTC
>TRBJ2-7|TRBV27|NA|many
CASAPHVGGLEQYF
TGTGCCTCCGCTCCACATGTGGGGGGCCTCGAGCAGTACTTC
>TRBJ2-7|TRBV10-3|NA|NA
CAISDQSLDPYEQYF
TGTGCCATCAGTGACCAGTCCTTGGATCCCTACGAGCAGTACTTC
>TRBJ2-7|TRBV20-1|TRBD1|many
CSATGQGDYEQYF
TGCAGCGCTACGGGACAGGGAGACTACGAGCAGTACTTC